What follows is one TCR beta chain and its context. The source of the sample is a study of blood T cell repertoires in COVID-19. Study details: Whether acute or convalescent, the COVID-19 samples came from the United States, Italy and Spain. T cells, B-cell-depleted T cells, or PBMCs supplied cDNA or gDNA.

In the original analysis: Researchers report that nucleated cell counts were estimated from reference gene primer amplification. Assay used: immunoSEQ multiplex PCR; TCRdb lists only in-frame clones, some missing. V and J calls and clone size follow that table, whereas D and trimming were derived from the DNA. The sample carries roughly 260,000 clones, more than 70% recorded once. CDR3 size: 15 residues. Germline CDR1 and CDR2: SGHAT and FQNNGV. V lost 5 bases to trimming and J lost 2 bases; unmatched junction nucleotides: 6. The V and J genes are TRBV11-2 and TRBJ2-1, with 7 bases matching TRBD1. The sequence came from a woman under 30 with acute or convalescent COVID-19. The sequenced sample consisted of peripheral blood. CDR3 amino acids: CASSLGTATYNEQFF. The CDR3 DNA reads as TGTGCCAGCAGCCTGGGGACAGCAACCTACAATGAGCAGTTCTTC.